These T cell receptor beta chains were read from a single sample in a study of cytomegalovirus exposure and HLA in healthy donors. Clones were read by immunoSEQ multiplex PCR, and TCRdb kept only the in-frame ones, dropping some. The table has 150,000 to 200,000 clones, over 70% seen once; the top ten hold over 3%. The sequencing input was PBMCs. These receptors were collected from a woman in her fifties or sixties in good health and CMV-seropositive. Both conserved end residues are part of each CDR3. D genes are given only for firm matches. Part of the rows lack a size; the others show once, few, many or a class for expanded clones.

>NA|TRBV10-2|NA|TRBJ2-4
TGCGCCAGCAGTTCCGACTGGCGGCGTCGTGAATCCAAAAACATTCAGTACTTC
CASSSDWRRRESKNIQYF
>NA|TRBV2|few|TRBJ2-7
TGTGCCAGCAGTGCGAGGGACGGGGGCTACGAGCAGTACTTC
CASSARDGGYEQYF
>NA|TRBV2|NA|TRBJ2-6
TGTGCCAGCAGTGAGGGGGCCACTGGGGCCAACGGCCTGACTTTC
CASSEGATGANGLTF
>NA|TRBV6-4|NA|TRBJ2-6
TGTGCCAGCAGTGACACAGGGTTCGCTGGGGCCAACGTCCTGACTTTC
CASSDTGFAGANVLTF
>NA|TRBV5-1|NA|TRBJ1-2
TGCGCCAGCAGCTTGGATACCGGGAACTATGGCTACACCTTC
CASSLDTGNYGYTF
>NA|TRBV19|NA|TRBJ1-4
TGTGCCAGTAGGCCCGGTGGGAGGGAAAAACTGTTTTTT
CASRPGGREKLFF
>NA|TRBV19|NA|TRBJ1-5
TGTGCCAGTAGCATACCGGGACACTATAGCAATCAGCCCCAGCATTTT
CASSIPGHYSNQPQHF
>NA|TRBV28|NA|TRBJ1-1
TGTGCCAGCAGACAGGGTGGGTCTGAAGCTTTCTTT
CASRQGGSEAFF
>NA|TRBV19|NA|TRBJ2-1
TGTGCCAGTAGTATGGAGGGACAGCCTTACAATGAGCAGTTCTTC
CASSMEGQPYNEQFF
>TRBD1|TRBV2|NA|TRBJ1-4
TGTGCCAGCAGTGAAAGGGGACAGGCGATTGAAAAACTGTTTTTT
CASSERGQAIEKLFF
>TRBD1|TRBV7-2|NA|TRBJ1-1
TGTGCCAGCAGCTTAGCGCGACAGGGGGGGCGTGAAGCTTTCTTT
CASSLARQGGREAFF
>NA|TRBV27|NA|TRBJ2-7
TGTGCCAGCAGGCTTCCCGGACAGTCCCACGAGCAGTACTTC
CASRLPGQSHEQYF
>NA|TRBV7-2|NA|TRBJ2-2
TGTGCCAGCAGCTTAGGGGGCGGAGACACCGGGGAGCTGTTTTTT
CASSLGGGDTGELFF
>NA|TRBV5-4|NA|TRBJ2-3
TGTGCCAGCAGCTTGGAGGGAGGCGGCACAGATACGCAGTATTTT
CASSLEGGGTDTQYF
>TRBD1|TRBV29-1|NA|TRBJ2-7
TGCAGCGTTTCGGACAGGGAGGACGAGCAGTACTTC
CSVSDREDEQYF
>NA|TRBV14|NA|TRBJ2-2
TGTGCCAGCAGCCAAGAGGAAAGAGACAGAAGTACCGGGGAGCTGTTTTTT
CASSQEERDRSTGELFF
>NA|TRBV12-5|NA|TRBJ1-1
TGTGCTAGTGGTCCAGACATGAACACTGAAGCTTTCTTT
CASGPDMNTEAFF
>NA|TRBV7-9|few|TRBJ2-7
TGTGCCAGCAGCCCGGGGGACGGCTCCTACGAGCAGTACTTC
CASSPGDGSYEQYF
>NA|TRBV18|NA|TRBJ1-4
TGTGCCAGCTCTCCCTATGGTGAAAAACTGTTTTTT
CASSPYGEKLFF
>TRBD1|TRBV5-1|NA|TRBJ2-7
TGCGCCAGCAGCGTGGACAGGGGGCGAGCAGGGGAGCAGTACTTC
CASSVDRGRAGEQYF
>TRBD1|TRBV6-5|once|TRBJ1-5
TGTGCCAGCAGCCGACAGGGGGCCGGTCAGCCCCAGCATTTT
CASSRQGAGQPQHF
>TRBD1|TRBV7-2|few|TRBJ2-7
TGTGCCAGCAGCCTGGACAGGAAAGAGCAGTACTTC
CASSLDRKEQYF
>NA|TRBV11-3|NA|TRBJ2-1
TGTGCCAGCAGCCCCATGAGCTCCTACAATGAGCAGTTCTTC
CASSPMSSYNEQFF
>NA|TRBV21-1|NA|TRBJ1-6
TGTGCCAGCAGCAAAGCGCTCGGTAATTCACCCCTCCACTTT
CASSKALGNSPLHF
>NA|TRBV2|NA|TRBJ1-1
TGTGCCAGCCGACAGGTTCGGAACACTGAAGCTTTCTTT
CASRQVRNTEAFF
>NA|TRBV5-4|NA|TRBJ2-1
TGTGCCAGCAGCTTGCGACAGGGAGGACGTAGAGAGCAGTTCTTC
CASSLRQGGRREQFF
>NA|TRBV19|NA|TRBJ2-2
TGTGCCAGTAGACCAGGGGAGAACACCGGGGAGCTGTTTTTT
CASRPGENTGELFF
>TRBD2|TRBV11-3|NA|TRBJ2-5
TGTGCCAGCAGCTTAGATCTAAGGCTAGCGGGGATTACAGAGACCCAGTACTTC
CASSLDLRLAGITETQYF
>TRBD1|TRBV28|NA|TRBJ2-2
TGTGCCAGCAGTTTATGGACAGGGGGTCAAATCGGGGAGCTGTTTTTT
CASSLWTGGQIGELFF
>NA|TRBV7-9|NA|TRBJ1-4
TGTGCCAGCAGCCCCGGGACTCTTGCAACTAATGAAAAACTGTTTTTT
CASSPGTLATNEKLFF
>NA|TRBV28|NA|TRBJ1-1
TGTGCCAGCAGTGTACCGGGTTCAGTCACTGAAGCTTTCTTT
CASSVPGSVTEAFF
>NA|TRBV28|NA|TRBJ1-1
TGTGCCAGCAGTCCATGGGCTTTTAACACTGAAGCTTTCTTT
CASSPWAFNTEAFF
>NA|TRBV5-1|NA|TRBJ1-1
TGCGCCAGCAGCTTGGCTGTAGGACAGACTGAAGCTTTCTTT
CASSLAVGQTEAFF
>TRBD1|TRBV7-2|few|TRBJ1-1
TGTGCCAGCAGCTTCGACAGGGGATTCACCGAGGAAGCTTTCTTT
CASSFDRGFTEEAFF
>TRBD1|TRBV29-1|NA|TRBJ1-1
TGCAGCTGTCGGGACAGCATGAACACTGAAGCTTTCTTT
CSCRDSMNTEAFF
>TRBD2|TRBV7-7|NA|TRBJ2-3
TGTGCTAGCAGCCAGGGGACTCACGGGAGGGGGACAGATACGCAGTATTTT
CASSQGTHGRGTDTQYF
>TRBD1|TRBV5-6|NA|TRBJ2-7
TGTGCCAGCACTGTGATTGGACAGGGGGCGCCCGAGCAGTACTTC
CASTVIGQGAPEQYF
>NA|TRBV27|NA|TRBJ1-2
TGTGCCAGCAGTTCTCAGGGTAACTATGGCTACACCTTC
CASSSQGNYGYTF
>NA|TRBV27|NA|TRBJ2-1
TGTGCCAGCAGTTCCGCCAGCTCCTACAATGAGCAGTTCTTC
CASSSASSYNEQFF
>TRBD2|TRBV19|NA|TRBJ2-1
TGTGCCACCCGAGGACTAGCGGGCGAGGGTGAGCAGTTCTTC
CATRGLAGEGEQFF
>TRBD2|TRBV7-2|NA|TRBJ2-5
TGTGCCAGCAGCTCACTAGCGGGAGCTGGGGAGACCCAGTACTTC
CASSSLAGAGETQYF
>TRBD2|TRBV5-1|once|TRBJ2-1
TGCGCCAGCAGCCCAGGGACTAGCGGTTTCTCCTACAATGAGCAGTTCTTC
CASSPGTSGFSYNEQFF
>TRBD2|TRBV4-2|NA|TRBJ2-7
TGTGCCAGCAGCCTTGTCCGAGGGCCTAGCGGGAGCCCATCCTACGAGCAGTACTTC
CASSLVRGPSGSPSYEQYF
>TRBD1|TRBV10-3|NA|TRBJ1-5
TGTGCCATCAAACAGGGGGACGGGGGGCCCCAGCATTTT
CAIKQGDGGPQHF
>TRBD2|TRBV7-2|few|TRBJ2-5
TGTGCCAGCAGCTTAATGGGGGGGGGCCAAGAGACCCAGTACTTC
CASSLMGGGQETQYF
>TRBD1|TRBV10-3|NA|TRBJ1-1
TGTGCCATCAGTGACTCGGGACAGCCGAACACTGAAGCTTTCTTT
CAISDSGQPNTEAFF
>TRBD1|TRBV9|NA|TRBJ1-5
TGTGCCAGCAGCCCGACTAGACAGGGCCGCGGTCAGCCCCAGCATTTT
CASSPTRQGRGQPQHF
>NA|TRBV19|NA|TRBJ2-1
TGTGCCAGTAGTAGGGATCGGGGGGCCAGGTACAATGAGCAGTTCTTC
CASSRDRGARYNEQFF
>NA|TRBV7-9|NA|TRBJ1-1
TGTGCCAGCAGCTTAGCGCAGGGCGACACTGAAGCTTTCTTT
CASSLAQGDTEAFF
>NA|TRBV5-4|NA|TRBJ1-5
TGTGCCAGCAGCTTTAAGCAGGGGAATGGGGACAATCAGCCCCAGCATTTT
CASSFKQGNGDNQPQHF
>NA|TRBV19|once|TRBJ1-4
TGTGCCAGTAGTATGGTGAGGGAGTCAAATGAAAAACTGTTTTTT
CASSMVRESNEKLFF
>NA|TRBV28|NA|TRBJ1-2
TGTGCCAGCAGTACCCCCACGGGGTTGGGCTACACCTTC
CASSTPTGLGYTF
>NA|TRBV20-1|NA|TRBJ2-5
TGCAGTGCTCCAGGGCAAGAGACCCAGTACTTC
CSAPGQETQYF
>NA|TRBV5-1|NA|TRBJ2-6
TGCGCCAGCAGCAAGATGACAGGACTGAGATCTGGGGCCAACGGCCTGACTTTC
CASSKMTGLRSGANGLTF
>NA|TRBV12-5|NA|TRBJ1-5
TGTGCTAGTGGCCCAGGGCTTAATCAGCCCCAGCATTTT
CASGPGLNQPQHF